Ten or more counts support the clone carrying this T cell receptor (beta chain). Every TCR cDNA molecule bore its own unique molecular identifier. TCRdb redid the calling of the 5' RACE reads with MiXCR, one entry per CDR3 protein. The sample holds about 39,000 distinct CDR3 sequences; around 3.1% are singletons and the top ten take roughly 40%. The time point denotes: sample taken at primary tumor resection. The cohort: over 70 early-stage, untreated non-small cell lung cancer patients. Without sorting, whole RNA was sequenced from tumor, nontumor lung or frozen PBMC. This sample is part of a study of spatial heterogeneity in lung cancer. This sequence originates from a male donor with early-stage non-small cell lung cancer. The sample was normal lung tissue next to the tumor, taken at surgery.

The CDR3 region is CASSSGTGEAFF. CDR3 coding DNA: TGTGCCAGCAGCTCCGGGACGGGAGAAGCTTTCTTT. The rearrangement uses TRBV7-3 and TRBJ1-1; maybe TRBD1 (5 bases). The germline V gene has CDR1 SGHTA and CDR2 FQGTGA. The V end was cut by 4 bases, the J end by 8 bases, with 11 bases between. The CDR3 sequence is 12 residues long.